These 27 T cell receptor beta chains were sequenced from one sample in a study of control samples from healthy donors and cancer patients. The data were produced by immunoSEQ multiplex PCR, yet TCRdb's version contains in-frame clones alone and is incomplete. The sample has about 94,000 clones, 90% seen once. Source material: blood. The receptors derive from a woman under 30 in good health.

The chain employs TRBV12-3 or TRBV12-4 and TRBJ1-5, with TRBD1 as a possible D gene (5 bases). The CDR3 contains 13 residues. Trimming took off 6 bases at V and 2 bases at J, with 8 bases between the two ends. This chain's CDR3 is CASRIQGNQPQHF. CDR3 bases: TGTGCCAGCAGAATACAGGGCAATCAGCCCCAGCATTTT.

Only one count was recorded for this clone. The CDR3 DNA sequence: TGCGCCAGTTACGTAGGGAAACACACTGAAGCTTTCTTT. Its translation is CASYVGKHTEAFF. The V gene is TRBV5-1, the J gene TRBJ1-1; no definite D call. This CDR3 has 13 amino acids. Trimming stripped 8 bases from V and 3 bases from J, with 14 bases between. The germline gives CDR1 SGHRS, CDR2 YFSETQ.

The chain employs TRBV27 and TRBJ2-1, with D perhaps matching TRBD1 (6 bases). The germline V and J ends were trimmed by 3 bases and 6 bases, with 12 bases remaining between them. The CDR3 has 14 residues. Germline V lookup: CDR1 MNHEY, CDR2 SMNVEV (reference sequence). The CDR3 nucleotides read TGTGCCAGCAGTTTTATGGACAGAGTCAATGAGCAGTTCTTC. Its translation is CASSFMDRVNEQFF.

This chain uses TRBV7-6 with TRBJ2-2; TRBD2 aligns across 16 bases. CDR1 SGHVS and CDR2 FNYEAQ come from the germline V gene. With V trimmed by 5 bases and J by 4 bases, 7 bases remained unmatched. CDR3 length: 18 amino acids. The CDR3 spells CASSQGLAGGPGTGELFF. The CDR3 DNA sequence: TGTGCCAGCAGCCAGGGACTAGCGGGGGGGCCCGGCACCGGGGAGCTGTTTTTT. Complete variable domain (other parts from reference TRBV7-6 and TRBJ2-2): GAGVSQSPRYKVTKRGQDVALRCDPISGHVSLYWYRQALGQGPEFLTYFNYEAQQDKSGLPNDRFSAERPEGSISTLTIQRTEQRDSAMYRCASSQGLAGGPGTGELFFGEGSRLTVL.

This clone was observed a few times. The chain employs TRBV9 and TRBJ2-3; D possibly matches TRBD1 or TRBD2 (5 bases each). The CDR3 loop spans 15 amino acids. The V gene's germline CDR1 is SGDLS and CDR2 YYNGEE. Trimming removed 0 bases at V and 4 bases at J, with 12 bases between. The DNA for the CDR3 is TGTGCCAGCAGCGTAGGAGGGGTTCAGTCAGATACGCAGTATTTT. It encodes CASSVGGVQSDTQYF.

The CDR3 nucleotides are TGTGCCAGCAGTTCCGACCTAGCGGGGGGGACAGATACGCAGTATTTT. Protein sequence: CASSSDLAGGTDTQYF. This chain links TRBV5-4 with TRBJ2-3, with 12 bases identical to TRBD2. Germline V gives CDR1 SGHNT, CDR2 YYREEE (reference sequence). The CDR3 runs 16 residues. Trimming took 5 bases from V and 3 from J; bases not matched to a gene: 7.

This clone was found once. The V call is TRBV3-1 (or the pseudogene TRBV3-2), the J call TRBJ2-7; TRBD2 aligns across 9 bases. V lost 1 base and J lost 5; bases outside the gene matches: 6. The CDR3 loop spans 15 amino acids. Looked up from germline, CDR1 is LGHDT and CDR2 is YNNKEL (reference sequence). This CDR3 reads CASSQAGGGAHEQYF. The CDR3 region has the DNA TGTGCCAGCAGCCAAGCTGGCGGGGGGGCCCACGAGCAGTACTTC.

The chain joins TRBV13 to TRBJ2-5; the match to TRBD1 covers 8 bases. This CDR3 region has 15 residues. V lost 5 bases to trimming and J lost 5 bases; unmatched junction nucleotides: 10. Germline V CDR1 and CDR2: PRHDT, FYEKMQ (reference sequence). CDR3 amino acids: CASSPPRTGTETQYF. CDR3 coding DNA: TGTGCCAGCAGCCCCCCTCGGACAGGGACGGAGACCCAGTACTTC. Full variable domain (outside the CDR3, taken from reference TRBV13 and TRBJ2-5): AAGVIQSPRHLIKEKRETATLKCYPIPRHDTVYWYQQGPGQDPQFLISFYEKMQSDKGSIPDRFSAQQFSDYHSELNMSSLELGDSALYFCASSPPRTGTETQYFGPGTRLLVL.

The chain joins TRBV5-1 to TRBJ2-7; D may correspond to TRBD1 or TRBD2 (6 bases each). CDR3 size: 16 residues. V lost 3 bases, J lost 2 bases, and 18 bases lay in between. Germline assignment: CDR1 SGHRS and CDR2 YFSETQ. The CDR3 region has the DNA TGCGCCAGCAGCTGGCCGGCGGGACACTCTCCCTACGAGCAGTACTTC. Protein: CASSWPAGHSPYEQYF. Based on the CDR3 plus reference TRBV5-1 and TRBJ2-7, the full variable domain is KAGVTQTPRYLIKTRGQQVTLSCSPISGHRSVSWYQQTPGQGLQFLFEYFSETQRNKGNFPGRFSGRQFSNSRSEMNVSTLELGDSALYLCASSWPAGHSPYEQYFGPGTRLTVT.

V usage is TRBV5-6 and J usage is TRBJ1-4; possible D gene TRBD1, 5 bases. V was pared by 4 bases and J by 5 bases, with 12 bases between. The germline gives CDR1 SGHDT, CDR2 YYEEEE. The CDR3 is 14 residues long. CDR3: CASSPVGGNEKLFF. In DNA, the CDR3 is TGTGCCAGCAGCCCGGTCGGGGGGAATGAAAAACTGTTTTTT.

V gene TRBV4-2 combines with J gene TRBJ1-1; TRBD1 might be the D (5 bases). There are 19 residues in the CDR3. The germline V and J ends were trimmed by 2 bases and 5 bases, with 27 bases remaining between them. Germline assignment: CDR1 LGHNA and CDR2 YNFKEQ. CDR3 DNA: TGTGCCAGCAGCCAAAACACCCCGGGCACAAGGGGCGCGGGGACTGAAGCTTTCTTT. Residues: CASSQNTPGTRGAGTEAFF.

The chain combines TRBV4-1 with TRBJ1-3; D call uncertain. CDR3 length: 15 amino acids. V lost 0 bases to trimming and J lost 9 bases, with 15 bases between them. CDR1 MGHRA and CDR2 YSYEKL come from the germline V gene. The CDR3 spells CASSQEVGARGTIYF. CDR3 bases: TGCGCCAGCAGCCAAGAAGTGGGAGCCCGGGGCACCATATATTTT.

V is TRBV27 and J is TRBJ1-5, with TRBD1 as a possible D gene (6 bases). The germline gives CDR1 MNHEY, CDR2 SMNVEV (reference sequence). Trimming took off 6 bases at V and 8 bases at J, with 20 bases between the two ends. CDR3 length equals 15 residues. The CDR3, as DNA: TGTGCCAGCAGGCCCTCAATGGGGGGGCGGGAGCCCCAGCATTTT. This encodes CASRPSMGGREPQHF.

The V gene is TRBV27, the J gene TRBJ1-5; D gene unclear. V lost 3 bases to trimming and J lost 0 bases, with 9 bases between them. CDR3 size: 15 residues. The germline V gene encodes CDR1 MNHEY and CDR2 SMNVEV (reference sequence). CDR3 loop: CASSFRANSNQPQHF. For the CDR3, the DNA is TGTGCCAGCAGTTTTAGGGCTAATAGCAATCAGCCCCAGCATTTT.

The J gene is TRBJ1-6, the V gene TRBV2; the D is unclear. The V end lost 10 bases, the J end lost 0 bases, and 7 bases lay between the germline ends. Germline-derived CDR1 and CDR2 are SNHLY and FYNNEI. The CDR3 consists of 13 residues. DNA of the CDR3: TGTGCCACGGCGGCCTCCTATAATTCACCCCTCCACTTT. As protein: CATAASYNSPLHF.

The chain employs TRBV4-1 and TRBJ1-1; D call uncertain. CDR1 MGHRA and CDR2 YSYEKL come from the germline V gene. CDR3 length equals 16 residues. The V and J ends lost 4 bases and 3 bases respectively, with 18 bases between them. Here the CDR3 reads CASSPGGRSTDTEAFF. Here the CDR3 DNA reads TGCGCCAGCAGCCCCGGCGGGCGCTCAACGGACACTGAAGCTTTCTTT.

The V call is TRBV24-1, the J call TRBJ1-1; D is unresolved. Germline-derived CDR1 and CDR2 are KGHDR and SFDVKD. V lost 4 bases and J lost 6, with 14 bases in between. The CDR3 contains 14 residues. CDR3: CATSDHRSPPEAFF. CDR3 sequence (DNA): TGTGCCACCAGTGACCACCGATCGCCGCCTGAAGCTTTCTTT.

The V gene is TRBV27, the J gene TRBJ1-6; no definite D call. Between the trimmed V and J ends, which lost 2 bases and 4 bases, there was a span of 9 bases. The germline V gene encodes CDR1 MNHEY and CDR2 SMNVEV (reference sequence). The CDR3 is 15 residues long. CDR3 region: CASSLGLPYNSPLHF. Written as DNA, the CDR3 is TGTGCCAGCAGTTTAGGTTTACCTTATAATTCACCCCTCCACTTT.

The V and J genes are TRBV12-3 or TRBV12-4 and TRBJ1-5; D remains ambiguous. Deletions cut 5 bases from V and 7 bases from J, with 12 bases between. CDR3 length equals 13 residues. CDR3 protein: CASSLKAGQPQHF. The DNA of the CDR3 is TGTGCCAGCAGTCTCAAAGCGGGGCAGCCCCAGCATTTT.

The V call is TRBV20-1, the J call TRBJ2-4; a weak D match, TRBD2 (6 bases). V lost 3 bases, J lost 8 bases, and 17 bases lay in between. Germline CDR1 DFQATT, CDR2 SNEGSKA (reference sequence). The CDR3 sequence is 14 residues long. CDR3 in DNA: TGCAGTGCTAGTGCGACGGGGCCGGGGGACATTCAGTACTTC. Amino acids: CSASATGPGDIQYF.

CDR3 protein: CASSATESGANVLTF. The CDR3 bases are TGTGCCAGCAGCGCGACCGAGTCTGGGGCCAACGTCCTGACTTTC. The V and J genes are TRBV25-1 and TRBJ2-6, with unresolved D. Trimming cost V 6 bases and J 1 base, with 10 bases left between them. Germline CDR1 MGHDK, CDR2 SYGVNS. This CDR3 is built from 15 residues. The variable domain in full, with the rest retrieved from reference TRBV25-1 and TRBJ2-6, is EADIYQTPRYLVIGTGKKITLECSQTMGHDKMYWYQQDPGMELHLIHYSYGVNSTEKGDLSSESTVSRIRTEHFPLTLESARPSHTSQYLCASSATESGANVLTFGAGSRLTVL.

The chain employs TRBV5-6 and TRBJ2-7, with D possibly matching TRBD2 (7 bases). V lost 4 bases to trimming and J lost 2 bases, with 16 bases between them. CDR3 length: 15 amino acids. In germline, CDR1 is SGHDT, CDR2 YYEEEE. CDR3 sequence: CASSPNGGGAYEQYF. DNA for the CDR3: TGTGCCAGCAGCCCGAACGGAGGGGGGGCCTACGAGCAGTACTTC.

The gene calls are TRBV10-2 and TRBJ1-1, with D unresolved. The V end lost 7 bases, the J end lost 7 bases, and 13 bases lay between the germline ends. The CDR3 has 12 amino acids. Germline-derived CDR1 and CDR2 are WSHSY and SAAADI. The CDR3 region is CASIKELIEAFF. CDR3 in DNA: TGCGCCAGCATCAAGGAGCTGATTGAAGCTTTCTTT.

The V call is TRBV7-9, the J call TRBJ1-2, with TRBD1 matching 7 bases. V lost 4 bases and J lost 8; bases outside the gene matches: 10. Germline CDR1 and CDR2: SEHNR and FQNEAQ (reference sequence). This CDR3 comprises 14 residues. CDR3 nucleotides: TGTGCCAGCAGCTCCCCGACAGGGTTTACGGGCTACACCTTC. This encodes CASSSPTGFTGYTF.

This chain links TRBV7-8 with TRBJ2-7, with TRBD2 identical over 8 bases. V lost 5 bases and J lost 6; bases outside the gene matches: 9. CDR3 size: 14 residues. The germline V gene has CDR1 SGHVS and CDR2 FQNEAQ. The CDR3: CASSRGLDGGEQYF. The CDR3, as DNA: TGTGCCAGCAGCCGGGGACTAGATGGGGGCGAGCAGTACTTC.

The rearrangement uses TRBV9 and TRBJ1-2; no reliable D call. CDR1 is SGDLS, CDR2 YYNGEE, per germline. Trimming took off 3 bases at V and 0 bases at J, with 12 bases between the two ends. This CDR3 spans 15 amino acids. The CDR3 bases are TGTGCCAGCAGCGCCTTGGGCACCCCTAACTATGGCTACACCTTC. It encodes CASSALGTPNYGYTF.

The rearrangement uses TRBV5-1 and TRBJ1-5; D remains ambiguous. Trimming stripped 5 bases from V and 2 bases from J, with 23 bases between. CDR3 size: 18 residues. Germline V CDR1 and CDR2: SGHRS, YFSETQ. CDR3 in DNA: TGCGCCAGCAGACTACATTGGGCCCTCCGGGGAGGCAATCAGCCCCAGCATTTT. Its protein product is CASRLHWALRGGNQPQHF.